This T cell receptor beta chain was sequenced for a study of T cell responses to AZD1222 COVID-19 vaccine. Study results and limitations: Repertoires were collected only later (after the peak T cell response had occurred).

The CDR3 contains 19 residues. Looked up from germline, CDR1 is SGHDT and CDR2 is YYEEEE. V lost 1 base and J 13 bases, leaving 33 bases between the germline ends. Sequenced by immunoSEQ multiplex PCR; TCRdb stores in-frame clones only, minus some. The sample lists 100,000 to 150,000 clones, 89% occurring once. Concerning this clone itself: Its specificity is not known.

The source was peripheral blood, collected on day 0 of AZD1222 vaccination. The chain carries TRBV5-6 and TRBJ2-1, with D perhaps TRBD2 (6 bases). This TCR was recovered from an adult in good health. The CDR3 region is CASSLKFGVGPSERALQFF. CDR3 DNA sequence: TGTGCCAGCAGCTTGAAGTTTGGGGTAGGTCCCTCGGAGCGGGCCCTTCAGTTCTTC.